These T cell receptor beta chains were read from a single sample in a study of blood T cell repertoires in COVID-19. Method: immunoSEQ multiplex PCR; TCRdb's copy keeps in-frame clones and lacks some. In the table there are 200,000 to 250,000 clones, roughly 85% of which are singletons. The sequencing input was peripheral blood. The source of these receptors is a woman aged 70-85 years with COVID-19, enrolled during active disease. Both conserved end residues are part of each CDR3. The order of the fields is J gene, D gene, clone size, V gene, CDR3 protein, CDR3 DNA. A D gene is named only where the DNA matches it firmly. Size is omitted from some rows. Given values are once, few, many or a class for expanded clones.

TRBJ1-5 TRBD1 NA TRBV7-2 CASSLAPGGSGSNQPQHF TGTGCCAGCAGCTTAGCCCCAGGGGGCAGCGGGAGCAATCAGCCCCAGCATTTT
TRBJ1-1 NA NA TRBV7-2 CASSLRREAFF TGTGCCAGCAGCCTTCGGCGGGAAGCTTTCTTT
TRBJ2-5 NA once TRBV18 CASSPPPGKETQYF TGTGCCAGCTCACCACCCCCGGGTAAAGAGACCCAGTACTTC
TRBJ1-5 NA few TRBV6-5 CASSPGNQPQHF TGTGCCAGCAGTCCAGGGAATCAGCCCCAGCATTTT
TRBJ2-7 TRBD2 NA TRBV6-2/TRBV6-3 CASSPTFSGLSSGRRYEQYF TGTGCCAGCAGCCCCACCTTTAGTGGGTTGTCTAGCGGGAGGCGGTACGAGCAGTACTTC
TRBJ2-7 NA NA TRBV4-2 CASSQAPGGTELSYEQYF TGTGCCAGCAGCCAAGCCCCTGGGGGGACAGAACTCTCCTACGAGCAGTACTTC
TRBJ2-3 TRBD2 NA TRBV6-2/TRBV6-3 CASSYGLAGVQDTQYF TGTGCCAGCAGTTACGGCCTAGCGGGAGTTCAAGATACGCAGTATTTT
TRBJ1-1 TRBD1 few TRBV11-1 CASSWTGNTEAFF TGTGCCAGCAGCTGGACAGGGAACACTGAAGCTTTCTTT
TRBJ1-2 NA NA TRBV6-2/TRBV6-3 CASSSGHHGPNYGYTF TGTGCCAGCAGTTCGGGACATCATGGACCTAACTATGGCTACACCTTC
TRBJ1-4 TRBD1 NA TRBV19 CASSIDPPGGPDEKLFF TGTGCCAGTAGTATAGATCCTCCAGGGGGGCCGGATGAAAAACTGTTTTTT
TRBJ1-1 TRBD1 NA TRBV27 CASRRQGNTEAFF TGTGCCAGCAGAAGACAGGGGAACACTGAAGCTTTCTTT
TRBJ1-1 NA once TRBV3-1/TRBV3-2 CASSHGQLLENTEAFF TGTGCCAGCAGCCACGGACAGCTTTTAGAGAACACTGAAGCTTTCTTT
TRBJ2-5 NA NA TRBV19 CASSALGDYQETQYF TGTGCCAGTAGTGCCCTCGGGGACTACCAAGAGACCCAGTACTTC